Listed below are T cell receptor beta chains from one sample, sequenced in a study of shared clonotypes between healthy human individuals. Data came from immunoSEQ multiplex PCR; TCRdb stores just in-frame clones and leaves some out. Of about 2.1 million clones in the sample, about 93% were seen once. Sequenced: naive CD8+ T cells from PBMCs. The source of these receptors is a young man in good health. Some clones in this sample may be carry-over from other donors' samples. Both conserved end residues are part of each CDR3. A D gene is named only where the DNA matches it firmly. Expanded clones get a size class; other rows say once, few or many, or leave the size out.

>TRBD2|TRBV30|.|TRBJ2-7
TGTGCCTGTCCTTTAGCGGGAGGGTTCCGCGAGCAGTACTTC
CACPLAGGFREQYF
>TRBD1|TRBV11-2|.|TRBJ2-7
TGTGCCAGCAGTTACAGCCGGGACAGGGGTTACTACGAGCAGTACTTC
CASSYSRDRGYYEQYF
>.|TRBV5-8|.|TRBJ2-7
TGTGCCAGCAGTCAATACGAGCAGTACTTC
CASSQYEQYF
>TRBD2|TRBV19|.|TRBJ2-1
TGTGCCAGTAGGGAGCGGGAGGGCCTCTACAATGAGCAGTTCTTC
CASREREGLYNEQFF
>.|TRBV7-9|.|TRBJ1-1
TGTGCCAGCCGGGGACTGGCTGAAGCTTTCTTT
CASRGLAEAFF
>TRBD1|TRBV7-9|.|TRBJ2-5
TGTGCCAGCAGCCCGACTGTAGGGACAGGTGGAGAGACCCAGTACTTC
CASSPTVGTGGETQYF
>TRBD1|TRBV27|once|TRBJ2-1
TGTGCCAGCAGTTTACTCACTCCGGACAGGCCGTCTTTAGAGCAGTTCTTC
CASSLLTPDRPSLEQFF
>.|TRBV2|.|TRBJ2-7
TGTGCCAGCAGCTCGATACAGGAGAGCTCCTACGAGCAGTACTTC
CASSSIQESSYEQYF
>.|TRBV29-1|.|TRBJ2-1
TGCAGCAGTCTGGGTGTATCCTACAATGAGCAGTTCTTC
CSSLGVSYNEQFF
>TRBD1|TRBV18|.|TRBJ2-1
TGTGCCAGCTCATTCTGGGAAGGGGGACAGGGTGACAATGAGCAGTTCTTC
CASSFWEGGQGDNEQFF
>TRBD1|TRBV2|once|TRBJ2-4
TGTGCCAGCAGCTCCCGGGACAGGGCCCTATCCGTAGCCAAAAACATTCAGTACTTC
CASSSRDRALSVAKNIQYF
>TRBD1|TRBV7-9|.|TRBJ2-7
TGTGCCAGCAGCCAAAGAAAGGGGGCGGTCGAGCAGTACTTC
CASSQRKGAVEQYF
>.|TRBV6-1|.|TRBJ1-3
TGTGCCAGCAGAGACGGACGGACCTCTGGAAACACCATATATTTT
CASRDGRTSGNTIYF
>.|TRBV13|.|TRBJ2-1
TGTGCCAGCAGCTCCGACCCTCGGGGCAATGAGCAGTTCTTC
CASSSDPRGNEQFF
>.|TRBV4-3|.|TRBJ2-1
TGCGCCAGCAGCCAAGCGGGAGCCCACAATGAGCAGTTCTTC
CASSQAGAHNEQFF
>TRBD2|TRBV12-5|.|TRBJ2-2
TGTGCTAGTGGTTCGGTGCTAGCGGGAGTAACAGCGAACACCGGGGAGCTGTTTTTT
CASGSVLAGVTANTGELFF
>TRBD2|TRBV14|.|TRBJ2-7
TGTGCCAGCAGCCACCCACCGGGGACTAGCGGGAGTGACGAGCAGTACTTC
CASSHPPGTSGSDEQYF
>.|TRBV6-1|.|TRBJ2-7
TGTGCCAGCAGAACAGGGATTGAGCAGTACTTC
CASRTGIEQYF
>TRBD2|TRBV28|.|TRBJ2-2
TGTGCCAGCAGTTTTAAAGCGGGATTTACCGGGGAGCTGTTTTTT
CASSFKAGFTGELFF
>.|TRBV27|.|TRBJ2-7
TGTGCCAGCAGTTCGGACATAGCCCCCTACGAGCAGTACTTC
CASSSDIAPYEQYF
>.|TRBV27|.|TRBJ1-5
TGTGCCAGCAGTTCCACATCCCGGGGTGATCAGCCCCAGCATTTT
CASSSTSRGDQPQHF
>TRBD2|TRBV10-1|.|TRBJ2-7
TGCGCCAGCAGTGAGGGGTCAGCGGGAGGGCCCTACGAGCAGTACTTC
CASSEGSAGGPYEQYF
>.|TRBV27|once|TRBJ1-1
TGTGCCAGCAGTTTAGGGCGGGCGAACACTGAAGCTTTCTTT
CASSLGRANTEAFF
>TRBD2|TRBV11-2|.|TRBJ2-7
TGTGCCAGCAGCTTAGGGGAGGGCGGCTACGAGCAGTACTTC
CASSLGEGGYEQYF
>TRBD1|TRBV19|.|TRBJ2-3
TGTGCCACCCAGAGCCGGGACAGTGACACAGATACGCAGTATTTT
CATQSRDSDTDTQYF
>.|TRBV29-1|once|TRBJ1-2
TGCAGCGTCCGAGGAAGGGAGGAGGATGGCTACACCTTC
CSVRGREEDGYTF
>.|TRBV15|.|TRBJ2-3
TGTGCCACCAGGGAGGGCGGAAGTTGGGCAGATACGCAGTATTTT
CATREGGSWADTQYF
>.|TRBV5-8|few|TRBJ1-5
TGTGCCAGCAGCATTAATAGCAATCAGCCCCAGCATTTT
CASSINSNQPQHF
>.|TRBV28|.|TRBJ2-1
TGTGCCACCAGGGGGGACTACAATGAGCAGTTCTTC
CATRGDYNEQFF
>.|TRBV11-2|.|TRBJ2-3
TGTGCCAGCAGCTTAGATCTGCCAGATACGCAGTATTTT
CASSLDLPDTQYF
>.|TRBV6-1|.|TRBJ2-5
TGTGCCAGCAGTGAAGCCCTTTCCCCCGCCCAGTACTTC
CASSEALSPAQYF
>.|TRBV7-3|.|TRBJ2-2
TGTGCCAGCAGCTTTACCACCAACACCGGGGAGCTGTTTTTT
CASSFTTNTGELFF
>.|TRBV29-1|.|TRBJ1-1
TGCAGCGCCCTGACAGGGAACACTGAAGCTTTCTTT
CSALTGNTEAFF
>TRBD1|TRBV5-1|.|TRBJ1-1
TGCGCCAGCAGCCAACCCGGGACAGGGGGCAGTGAGAAAGCTTTCTTT
CASSQPGTGGSEKAFF
>.|TRBV5-5|.|TRBJ1-5
TGTGCCAGCAGCGCCCCAGGGGTTGGGGGCAATCAGCCCCAGCATTTT
CASSAPGVGGNQPQHF
>TRBD2|TRBV27|.|TRBJ2-2
TGTGCCAGCAGTCCCCCGGGACTACCCACCGGGGAGCTGTTTTTT
CASSPPGLPTGELFF
>TRBD2|TRBV5-5|.|TRBJ2-1
TGTGCCAGCAGCTTGAGGCTAGCGGGAGGTGGGATGTCCTACAATGAGCAGTTCTTC
CASSLRLAGGGMSYNEQFF
>.|TRBV19|.|TRBJ1-5
TGTGCCAGTAGATCCCAGTTTAGCAATCAGCCCCAGCATTTT
CASRSQFSNQPQHF
>.|TRBV6-1|.|TRBJ2-5
TGTGCCAGCATCCACCGGGACACCCAGTACTTC
CASIHRDTQYF
>.|TRBV6-5|.|TRBJ1-1
TGTGCCAGCAGTTACTCAAGGACCGCGAACACTGAAGCTTTCTTT
CASSYSRTANTEAFF
>.|TRBV4-2|.|TRBJ1-1
TGTGCCAGCAGCTATTTACCCCCAGCTGCAGCCACTGAAGCTTTCTTT
CASSYLPPAAATEAFF
>TRBD1|TRBV18|.|TRBJ1-4
TGTGCCAGCTCGAGAGACAGGGGCGCCATAGAAAAACTGTTTTTT
CASSRDRGAIEKLFF
>TRBD2|TRBV27|.|TRBJ2-1
TGTGCCAGCAGTCCTCGACTAGCGGCATACAATGAGCAGTTCTTC
CASSPRLAAYNEQFF
>TRBD2|TRBV4-1|.|TRBJ2-2
TGCGCCAGCAGCCAAGAAAATAAAGCGGGGATAAACACCGGGGAGCTGTTTTTT
CASSQENKAGINTGELFF
>TRBD1|TRBV7-9|.|TRBJ2-5
TGTGCCAGCAGCTTAGAGTGGTTATCGGACAGGGAATTCCAAGAGACCCAGTACTTC
CASSLEWLSDREFQETQYF
>.|TRBV4-3|.|TRBJ2-3
TGCGCCAGCAGCCGAAAACCGGGGCCCGATACGCAGTATTTT
CASSRKPGPDTQYF
>.|TRBV27|.|TRBJ2-7
TGTGCCAGCAGTTTGGGTCCTTCCTACGAGCAGTACTTC
CASSLGPSYEQYF
>TRBD1|TRBV9|.|TRBJ2-1
TGTGCCAGCAGCGTAAGTGTAAGGGGACAGGGGGCGAATGAGCAGTTCTTC
CASSVSVRGQGANEQFF
>.|TRBV6-5|.|TRBJ2-7
TGTGCCAGCAGTTCCTCCGGGACATCCTACGAGCAGTACTTC
CASSSSGTSYEQYF
>TRBD1|TRBV6-5|once|TRBJ1-1
TGTGCCAGCAGGGCCGGGACAGGGTACACTGAAGCTTTCTTT
CASRAGTGYTEAFF
>.|TRBV30|.|TRBJ2-5
TGTGCCTGGAGTGTACACAGCAAAGAGACCCAGTACTTC
CAWSVHSKETQYF
>.|TRBV7-9|.|TRBJ2-7
TGTGCCAGCAGCTCGAGAATCTACGAGCAGTACTTC
CASSSRIYEQYF